The following is a T cell receptor (beta chain) sequence with its context. This sample stems from a study of control samples from healthy donors and cancer patients. Trimming took 5 bases from V and 0 from J; bases not matched to a gene: 6. This CDR3 contains 16 residues. Germline loops: CDR1 LNHDA, CDR2 SQIVND (reference sequence). Sequencing used immunoSEQ multiplex PCR; TCRdb keeps in-frame clones, though not all of them. The sample records tens of thousands of clones, 84% being singletons. The material sequenced was PBMCs. The chain joins TRBV19 to TRBJ2-2, with 7 bases aligning to TRBD1. The sequence derives from a man between 65 and 80 years old with lung cancer. CDR3 coding DNA: TGTGCCAGTAGTCCTCCGGGACAGACGAACACCGGGGAGCTGTTTTTT. It yields the protein CASSPPGQTNTGELFF.